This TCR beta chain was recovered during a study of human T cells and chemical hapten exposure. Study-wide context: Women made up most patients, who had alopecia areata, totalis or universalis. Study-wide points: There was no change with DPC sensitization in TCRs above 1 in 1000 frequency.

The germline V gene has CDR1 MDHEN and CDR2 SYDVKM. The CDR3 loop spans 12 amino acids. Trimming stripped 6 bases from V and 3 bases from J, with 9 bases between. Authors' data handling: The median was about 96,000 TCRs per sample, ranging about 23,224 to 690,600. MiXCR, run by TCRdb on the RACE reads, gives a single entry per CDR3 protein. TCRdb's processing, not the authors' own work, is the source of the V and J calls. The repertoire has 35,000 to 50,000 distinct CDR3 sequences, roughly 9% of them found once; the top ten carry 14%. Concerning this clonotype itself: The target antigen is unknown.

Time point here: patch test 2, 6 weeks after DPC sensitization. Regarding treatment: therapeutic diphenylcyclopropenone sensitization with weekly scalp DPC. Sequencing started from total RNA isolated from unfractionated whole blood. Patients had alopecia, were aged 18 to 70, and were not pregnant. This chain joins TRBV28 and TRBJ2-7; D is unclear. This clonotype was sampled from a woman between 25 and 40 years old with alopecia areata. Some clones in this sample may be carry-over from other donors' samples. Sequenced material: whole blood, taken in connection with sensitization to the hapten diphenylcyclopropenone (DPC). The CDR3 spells CASSPHSYEQYF. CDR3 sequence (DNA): TGTGCCAGCAGCCCTCACAGCTACGAGCAGTACTTC.